The 32 T cell receptor beta chains in this list originate from one sample, sequenced in a study of T-cell memory formation after mild COVID-19. TCRdb re-analysed the 5' RACE reads in MiXCR, keeping a single row per CDR3 protein. The data show more than 110,000 distinct CDR3 sequences, with under 30% seen just once and around a quarter held by the top ten. The sequenced sample was PBMCs or a T cell subset sorted from them (not recorded which). All receptors derive from an adult woman who had mild COVID-19 (a few samples of this study predate the infection). Cell type and time point are not known.

By its share, this clonotype is medium-sized. The chain carries TRBV10-3 and TRBJ1-2; no clear D gene. The ends were cut back, 3 bases at V and 0 bases at J, with 2 bases in the middle. CDR3 size: 12 residues. CDR1 is ENHRY, CDR2 SYGVKD, per germline. CDR3 amino acids: CAISDTNYGYTF. As DNA, the CDR3 is TGTGCCATCAGTGACACTAACTATGGCTACACCTTC.

This rearrangement joins TRBV27 to TRBJ2-3, with D possibly being TRBD1 or TRBD2 (5 bases each). This CDR3 has 16 amino acids. The germline V gene has CDR1 MNHEY and CDR2 SMNVEV (reference sequence). Trimming took off 5 bases at V and 1 base at J, with 16 bases between the two ends. CDR3 amino acids: CASSPYGARGTDTQYF. The CDR3 DNA reads as TGTGCCAGCAGTCCTTATGGGGCGCGGGGCACAGATACGCAGTATTTT.

The rearrangement uses TRBV7-9 and TRBJ2-5; D not resolved. The CDR3 runs to 11 residues. V was shortened by 5 bases and J by 4 bases, with 5 bases between the two germline ends. Germline loops: CDR1 SEHNR, CDR2 FQNEAQ (reference sequence). This chain's CDR3 is CASSTPETQYF. The DNA for the CDR3 is TGTGCCAGCAGCACCCCAGAGACCCAGTACTTC.

The chain joins TRBV13 to TRBJ1-1; 7 nucleotides agree with TRBD1. The CDR3 covers 13 residues. Germline CDR1 PRHDT, CDR2 FYEKMQ (reference sequence). With 8 bases clipped from V and 10 bases from J, the junction kept 13 bases outside the gene matches. The CDR3 sequence is CASGQGGWRRAFF. The CDR3 bases are TGTGCCAGCGGTCAGGGGGGGTGGCGACGAGCTTTCTTT.

This rearrangement joins TRBV12-3 or TRBV12-4 to TRBJ2-5, with D hard to call. Trimming took 6 bases from V and 7 from J, leaving 9 bases between them. This CDR3 comprises 11 residues. The CDR3 protein is CASSPSGTQYF. The CDR3 nucleotides read TGTGCCAGCAGCCCCTCTGGGACCCAGTACTTC.

This clonotype has just a few counts. The rearrangement links TRBV7-9 to TRBJ2-2; 11 nucleotides match TRBD1. The CDR3 is 15 residues long. Trimming cost V 4 bases and J 6 bases; bases outside gene matches: 4. CDR1 and CDR2 (germline): SEHNR, FQNEAQ (reference sequence). The CDR3 DNA reads TGTGCCAGCAGCTCAGGACAGGGGGCGCCCGGGGAGCTGTTTTTT. Residues: CASSSGQGAPGELFF.

The J gene is TRBJ1-2, the V gene TRBV7-9, with D uncertain. V gave up 1 base and J gave up 0 bases, with 9 bases separating them. This CDR3 spans 15 amino acids. From germline, CDR1 is SEHNR and CDR2 FQNEAQ (reference sequence). CDR3 loop: CASSLGLGANYGYTF. The CDR3 nucleotides are TGTGCCAGCAGCTTAGGGCTGGGAGCTAACTATGGCTACACCTTC.

The gene calls are TRBV2 and TRBJ1-1; no clear D gene. Germline V lookup: CDR1 SNHLY, CDR2 FYNNEI. V was shortened by 2 bases and J by 0 bases, with 10 bases between the two germline ends. This CDR3 comprises 15 residues. CDR3 DNA: TGTGCCAGCAGTGAATACGGGAGTATGAACACTGAAGCTTTCTTT. It yields the protein CASSEYGSMNTEAFF.

This clonotype was found many times. The chain has TRBV4-1 and TRBJ2-2; D may be TRBD2 (7 bases). Germline V gene lookup returns CDR1 MGHRA and CDR2 YSYEKL. This CDR3 spans 17 amino acids. Trimming pared 0 bases from V and 5 bases from J, leaving 16 bases between. The CDR3 spells CASSQDLRTRGTGELFF. In DNA form, the CDR3 reads TGCGCCAGCAGCCAAGATCTTAGGACTAGGGGGACCGGGGAGCTGTTTTTT.

V gene TRBV15 combines with J gene TRBJ2-7; TRBD2 is a possible D gene (6 bases). This CDR3 region has 15 residues. Trimming took off 3 bases at V and 0 bases at J, with 12 bases between the two ends. Germline CDR1 and CDR2: LNHNV and YYDKDF (reference sequence). The CDR3 region has the DNA TGTGCCACCAGCAGGGAGGGACTGCACTCCTACGAGCAGTACTTC. This encodes CATSREGLHSYEQYF. Variable domain in full (rest from reference TRBV15 and TRBJ2-7): DAMVIQNPRYQVTQFGKPVTLSCSQTLNHNVMYWYQQKSSQAPKLLFHYYDKDFNNEADTPDNFQSRRPNTSFCFLDIRSPGLGDTAMYLCATSREGLHSYEQYFGPGTRLTVT.

This chain uses TRBV6-4 with TRBJ2-7; TRBD1 agrees at 10 bases. Germline values: CDR1 MRHNA, CDR2 SNTAGT. The J segment lost 3 bases and the V segment lost 3 bases, leaving 5 bases of the junction unmatched. This CDR3 region has 15 residues. The CDR3 DNA reads as TGTGCCAGCAGTGAACCGGGACAGGGGTGCTACGAGCAGTACTTC. This encodes CASSEPGQGCYEQYF.

The chain employs TRBV3-1 and TRBJ1-1; D remains ambiguous. CDR3 length equals 15 residues. Trimming removed 1 base at V and 2 bases at J, with 11 bases between. The germline CDR1 and CDR2 sequences are LGHDT and YNNKEL (reference sequence). CDR3 amino acids: CASSQVAGDNTEAFF. The CDR3 DNA sequence: TGTGCCAGCAGCCAAGTAGCGGGTGACAACACTGAAGCTTTCTTT.

This rearrangement joins TRBV14 to TRBJ2-7; D ambiguous. The germline V gene has CDR1 SGHDN and CDR2 FVKESK. V was cut by 3 bases and J by 5 bases, with 14 bases left in between. The CDR3 consists of 14 residues. The CDR3 bases are TGTGCCAGCAGCCACTCCTCGAACCGGAACGAGCAGTACTTC. Translation gives CASSHSSNRNEQYF.

V usage is TRBV11-1 and J usage is TRBJ2-2; 8 bases are a match to TRBD2. The CDR3 has 16 amino acids. J lost 0 bases, V lost 7 bases, and 7 bases had no gene match. Germline V lookup: CDR1 SGHAT, CDR2 FQDESV (reference sequence). DNA of the CDR3: TGTGCCAGCACCCTAGTAGCGGGATCGAACACCGGGGAGCTGTTTTTT. Translation gives CASTLVAGSNTGELFF.

This clonotype was seen a single time. The chain combines TRBV4-3 with TRBJ2-1; the match to TRBD2 covers 8 bases. The CDR3 loop spans 16 amino acids. The ends lost 5 bases at V and 3 bases at J; junction bases unmatched: 9. CDR1 LGHNA and CDR2 YSLEER come from the germline V gene. In nucleotides, the CDR3 is TGCGCCAGCAGCGCCCCCGGACTAGCTCTCTACAATGAGCAGTTCTTC. This codes for CASSAPGLALYNEQFF.

This clonotype was seen more than once but under ten times. The chain recombines TRBV4-2 with TRBJ2-1; D gene unclear. The CDR3 spans 14 residues. Germline V gene sequence: CDR1 LGHNA, CDR2 YNFKEQ. With 5 bases removed from V and 0 bases from J, the gap between germline ends came to 8 bases. The CDR3 region has the DNA TGTGCCAGCAGCTCGTCCTTCTCCTACAATGAGCAGTTCTTC. Translating it yields CASSSSFSYNEQFF.

This clonotype came up a few times. This rearrangement joins TRBV12-3 or TRBV12-4 to TRBJ2-7; perhaps D is TRBD1 or TRBD2 (6 bases each). The CDR3 spans 13 residues. Trimming stripped 6 bases from V and 6 bases from J, with 15 bases between. CDR3 protein: CASSSQGGSEQYF. The CDR3 nucleotides read TGTGCCAGCAGCTCCCAAGGGGGGAGCGAGCAGTACTTC.

The CDR3 is CASSLVSGVNTEAFF. The CDR3 region has the DNA TGTGCCAGCAGCTTAGTATCAGGGGTGAACACTGAAGCTTTCTTT. The chain couples TRBV7-9 to TRBJ1-1, with D maybe TRBD1 (6 bases). V lost 1 base, J lost 0 bases, and 9 bases lay in between. Germline V gives CDR1 SEHNR, CDR2 FQNEAQ (reference sequence). The CDR3 covers 15 residues.

This clonotype has at least ten counts. This sequence joins TRBV7-9 and TRBJ2-7; 9 nucleotides align to TRBD2. The V segment lost 5 bases and the J segment 0 bases; nucleotides outside the gene matches: 2. CDR3 size: 14 residues. CDR1 SEHNR and CDR2 FQNEAQ come from the germline V gene (reference sequence). The CDR3 sequence is CASSDSGSSYEQYF. The CDR3 coding sequence is TGTGCCAGCAGCGATAGCGGGAGCTCCTACGAGCAGTACTTC.

To note about this clonotype: The conserved phenylalanine or tryptophan is not found at the CDR3 terminus, so this likely reflects a read error. The CDR3 DNA follows: TGTGCCAGCAGCCCGACAGGGAGTGAGCAGTTCTCC. Translated: CASSPTGSEQFS. The J gene is TRBJ2-1, the V gene TRBV12-3 or TRBV12-4, with 7 bases identical to TRBD1. The J segment lost 9 bases and the V segment lost 6 bases, leaving 5 bases of the junction unmatched. This CDR3 spans 12 amino acids.

The chain couples TRBV30 to TRBJ1-2; D is uncertain. Germline V gene sequence: CDR1 GTSNPN, CDR2 SVGIG (reference sequence). The CDR3 contains 14 residues. V lost 0 bases, J lost 8 bases, and 16 bases lay in between. In DNA, the CDR3 is TGTGCCTGGAGTGTAGGCAGGCTTTTTGAGGGCTACACCTTC. This encodes CAWSVGRLFEGYTF. Full variable domain (rest looked up from reference TRBV30 and TRBJ1-2): SQTIHQWPATLVQPVGSPLSLECTVEGTSNPNLYWYRQAAGRGLQLLFYSVGIGQISSEVPQNLSASRPQDRQFILSSKKLLLSDSGFYLCAWSVGRLFEGYTFGSGTRLTVV.

The CDR3 reads CASSPRTGRSYEQYF. DNA for the CDR3: TGCGCCAGCAGCCCTCGGACAGGTCGCTCCTACGAGCAGTACTTC. This rearrangement joins TRBV4-1 to TRBJ2-7, with TRBD1 matching 7 bases. V shed 4 bases and J 0 bases; nucleotides not matched to a gene: 6. The germline gives CDR1 MGHRA, CDR2 YSYEKL. The CDR3 loop spans 15 amino acids.

The chain joins TRBV9 to TRBJ2-7; D possibly matches TRBD1 or TRBD2 (5 bases each). The CDR3 loop spans 13 amino acids. Germline CDR1 reads SGDLS; CDR2 reads YYNGEE. V gave up 0 bases and J gave up 5 bases, with 9 bases separating them. The CDR3 is CASSVGDGDEQYF. The CDR3 DNA follows: TGTGCCAGCAGCGTAGGGGACGGAGACGAGCAGTACTTC.

V and J are TRBV5-1 and TRBJ2-2; D is uncertain. V was trimmed by 0 bases and J by 3 bases, leaving 15 bases between them. The germline gives CDR1 SGHRS, CDR2 YFSETQ. The CDR3 is made up of 17 amino acids. In DNA form, the CDR3 reads TGCGCCAGCAGCTTGGTGGAGTCCCCCGGGTACACCGGGGAGCTGTTTTTT. It encodes CASSLVESPGYTGELFF.

This clonotype came up a few times. The chain couples TRBV20-1 to TRBJ1-1, with TRBD1 matching 7 bases. Per the germline V gene, CDR1 is DFQATT and CDR2 is SNEGSKA (reference sequence). The J segment lost 0 bases and the V segment lost 6 bases, leaving 13 bases of the junction unmatched. The CDR3 covers 16 residues. The CDR3 reads CSALAYRGGMNTEAFF. As DNA, the CDR3 is TGCAGTGCCTTAGCGTACAGGGGTGGAATGAACACTGAAGCTTTCTTT.

This clonotype turned up a few times. The V gene is TRBV2, the J gene TRBJ2-4, with unresolved D. Trimming took 1 base from V and 0 from J, leaving 10 bases between them. CDR1 SNHLY and CDR2 FYNNEI come from the germline V gene. The CDR3 extends over 16 amino acids. The CDR3 region has the DNA TGTGCCAGCAGTGAAGGGGTGGGGATAGCCAAAAACATTCAGTACTTC. Amino acids: CASSEGVGIAKNIQYF.

This clonotype was seen repeatedly, ten times or more. This chain connects TRBV5-1 to TRBJ2-7; 7 bases are a match to TRBD1. The CDR3 contains 14 residues. Losses at the gene ends were 4 bases for V and 0 bases for J; bases not matched to a gene: 4. CDR1 is SGHRS, CDR2 YFSETQ, per germline. CDR3 protein: CASSQDRLSYEQYF. The DNA of the CDR3 is TGCGCCAGCAGCCAGGACAGGCTCTCCTACGAGCAGTACTTC.

This clonotype was seen a few times. V usage is TRBV5-5 and J usage is TRBJ2-7; D unclear. There are 14 residues in the CDR3. Germline V gene sequence: CDR1 SGHKS, CDR2 YYEKEE (reference sequence). V gave up 2 bases and J gave up 5 bases, with 14 bases separating them. The CDR3 nucleotides are TGTGCCAGCAGCTTACTTGGCAGGTACGACGAGCAGTACTTC. Translation gives CASSLLGRYDEQYF.

This clonotype appeared a few times. The chain carries TRBV2 and TRBJ2-1; 8 nucleotides line up with TRBD1. The CDR3 sequence is 14 residues long. Trimming removed 5 bases from V and 4 bases from J; junction bases left unmatched: 4. Germline V gene data show CDR1 as SNHLY and CDR2 as FYNNEI. The CDR3 DNA is TGTGCCAGCAGTTACGGGACAGGTTACAATGAGCAGTTCTTC. Translating it yields CASSYGTGYNEQFF.

The chain employs TRBV4-1 and TRBJ2-3; D is possibly TRBD1 or TRBD2 (8 bases each). V was shortened by 3 bases and J by 0 bases, with 19 bases between the two germline ends. The length of the CDR3 is 18 residues. Germline assignment: CDR1 MGHRA and CDR2 YSYEKL. In DNA, the CDR3 is TGCGCCAGCAGCCACCCCCAGGGGGCGGGGGGTAGCACAGATACGCAGTATTTT. It encodes CASSHPQGAGGSTDTQYF.

This clonotype has at least ten counts. The V and J genes are TRBV5-5 and TRBJ2-3; unclear D gene. Germline V lookup: CDR1 SGHKS, CDR2 YYEKEE (reference sequence). V was shortened by 4 bases and J by 1 base, with 25 bases between the two germline ends. The CDR3 totals 19 residues. The CDR3 region is CASSLGPSMSTVGTDTQYF. For the CDR3, the DNA is TGTGCCAGCAGCCTTGGACCCTCCATGTCCACAGTGGGCACAGATACGCAGTATTTT.

This chain uses TRBV6-2 or TRBV6-3 with TRBJ2-3; 10 bases map to TRBD2. Trimming at V came to 6 bases and at J to 4 bases, leaving 7 bases not matched to a gene. The CDR3 runs 15 residues. The germline V gene encodes CDR1 MNHEY and CDR2 SVGEGT. The DNA for the CDR3 is TGTGCCAGCAGCCTACTAGCGGGGTGGGCAGATACGCAGTATTTT. As protein: CASSLLAGWADTQYF.